These 18 T cell receptor beta chains originate from one sample sequenced in a study of blood T cell repertoires in COVID-19. TCRdb's table, derived via immunoSEQ multiplex PCR, lists solely in-frame clones and lacks some. The data show 260,000 or so clones, with approximately 90% seen just once and about 16% held by the top ten. The sample consisted of PBMCs or T cells enriched from blood (not recorded which). Receptors originate from a man between 18 and 29 years old who had recovered from COVID-19.

V gene TRBV3-1 (or the pseudogene TRBV3-2) combines with J gene TRBJ1-5; no definite D call. This CDR3 is built from 15 residues. Trimming left V 2 bases short and J 6 bases short, with 14 bases between. Per the germline V gene, CDR1 is LGHDT and CDR2 is YNNKEL (reference sequence). The CDR3 DNA reads TGTGCCAGCAGCCAATCCGGGATGGGGTTTCAGCCCCAGCATTTT. Translation: CASSQSGMGFQPQHF.

The J gene is TRBJ1-2, the V gene TRBV14; D unclear. Germline loops: CDR1 SGHDN, CDR2 FVKESK. This CDR3 is 13 amino acids long. V lost 2 bases and J 4 bases, leaving 8 bases between the germline ends. Written as DNA, the CDR3 is TGTGCCAGCAGCCAAAGAGTCCTCTATGGCTACACCTTC. Protein: CASSQRVLYGYTF. Filled out from reference TRBV14 and TRBJ1-2, the complete variable domain reads EAGVTQFPSHSVIEKGQTVTLRCDPISGHDNLYWYRRVMGKEIKFLLHFVKESKQDESGMPNNRFLAERTGGTYSTLKVQPAELEDSGVYFCASSQRVLYGYTFGSGTRLTVV.

This sequence joins TRBV3-1 (or the pseudogene TRBV3-2) and TRBJ2-7; 11 bases map to TRBD2. The CDR3 has 14 amino acids. V gave up 6 bases and J gave up 7 bases; unmatched junction bases: 8. Looked up from germline, CDR1 is LGHDT and CDR2 is YNNKEL (reference sequence). In DNA, the CDR3 is TGTGCCAGCAGTCGACTAGCGGGACGCGTGGAGCAGTACTTC. Protein: CASSRLAGRVEQYF.

V and J are TRBV19 and TRBJ2-1, with 11 bases lining up with TRBD2. The germline CDR1 and CDR2 sequences are LNHDA and SQIVND (reference sequence). Unmatched junction bases numbered 7, after V lost 5 bases and J lost 4 bases. The CDR3 has 16 amino acids. The CDR3 region has the DNA TGTGCCAGTAGTCCCTGGACTAGCGGGCCTTACAATGAGCAGTTCTTC. Translation: CASSPWTSGPYNEQFF.

The chain is built from TRBV5-5 and TRBJ1-2; the D gene is possibly TRBD1 (5 bases). This CDR3 has 13 residues. Germline lookup yields CDR1 SGHKS and CDR2 YYEKEE (reference sequence). The V gene lost 5 bases and the J gene lost 4 bases, with 12 bases spanning the gap. This CDR3 is CASRIRGSYGYTF. For the CDR3, the DNA is TGTGCCAGCAGAATAAGGGGAAGCTATGGCTACACCTTC.

The chain is built from TRBV30 and TRBJ1-6, with D maybe TRBD1 (5 bases). Looked up from germline, CDR1 is GTSNPN and CDR2 is SVGIG (reference sequence). V lost 7 bases and J 6 bases, leaving 13 bases between the germline ends. The CDR3 is 13 amino acids. The CDR3 is CASPGLSNSPLHF. CDR3 nucleotide sequence: TGTGCCTCACCGGGACTGAGTAATTCACCCCTCCACTTT.

This clone was detected once. This rearrangement joins TRBV3-1 (or the pseudogene TRBV3-2) to TRBJ2-7, with 10 positions matching TRBD2. The CDR3 has 17 residues. CDR1 and CDR2 (germline): LGHDT, YNNKEL (reference sequence). V lost 1 base to trimming and J lost 4 bases; unmatched junction nucleotides: 10. CDR3 in DNA: TGTGCCAGCAGCCAAGCGCCCAGCGGGGGGGCCTGGTACGAGCAGTACTTC. Translation gives CASSQAPSGGAWYEQYF.

This chain uses TRBV7-8 with TRBJ1-1; 7 bases line up with TRBD1. The CDR3 loop spans 16 amino acids. V lost 0 bases, J lost 4 bases, and 8 bases stayed unmatched. The germline V gene encodes CDR1 SGHVS and CDR2 FQNEAQ. The CDR3 DNA is TGTGCCAGCAGCTTAGCGGCTACAGGGGTGATCACTGAAGCTTTCTTT. It translates to CASSLAATGVITEAFF.

The chain recombines TRBV6-6 with TRBJ1-2; 7 bases are shared with TRBD1. CDR1 is MNHNY, CDR2 SVGAGI, per germline (reference sequence). The ends lost 0 bases at V and 6 bases at J; junction bases unmatched: 4. This CDR3 contains 14 residues. CDR3 DNA: TGTGCCAGCAGTTACTCGGCAGGGGGGAATGGCTACACCTTC. It yields the protein CASSYSAGGNGYTF.

V and J are TRBV2 and TRBJ2-3, with 7 bases fitting TRBD1. The CDR3 spans 14 residues. Germline CDR1 reads SNHLY; CDR2 reads FYNNEI. Trimming took 3 bases from V and 2 from J; bases not matched to a gene: 2. CDR3 residues: CASSEDRNTDTQYF. In DNA, the CDR3 is TGTGCCAGCAGTGAGGACAGGAACACAGATACGCAGTATTTT. The full variable domain, in which reference TRBV2 and TRBJ2-3 provide the parts outside the CDR3, is EPEVTQTPSHQVTQMGQEVILRCVPISNHLYFYWYRQILGQKVEFLVSFYNNEISEKSEIFDDQFSVERPDGSNFTLKIRSTKLEDSAMYFCASSEDRNTDTQYFGPGTRLTVL.

CDR3 sequence reads: CASTQGTGLGSPLHF. The CDR3 DNA sequence: TGTGCCAGCACCCAAGGAACAGGGTTGGGATCACCCCTCCACTTT. V usage is TRBV9 and J usage is TRBJ1-6; D possibly corresponds to TRBD1 (6 bases). The CDR3 contains 15 residues. Germline V lookup: CDR1 SGDLS, CDR2 YYNGEE. V was clipped by 6 bases and J by 10 bases, with 20 bases between them. The whole variable domain, remainder taken from reference TRBV9 and TRBJ1-6, is DSGVTQTPKHLITATGQRVTLRCSPRSGDLSVYWYQQSLDQGLQFLIQYYNGEERAKGNILERFSAQQFPDLHSELNLSSLELGDSALYFCASTQGTGLGSPLHFGNGTRLTVT.

The rearrangement joins TRBV27 to TRBJ2-1, with D unresolved. Germline CDR1 and CDR2: MNHEY and SMNVEV (reference sequence). Between the trimmed V and J ends, which lost 2 bases and 4 bases, there was a span of 6 bases. The CDR3 is 13 amino acids. The CDR3 DNA sequence: TGTGCCAGCAGTTTAGGAGCATACAATGAGCAGTTCTTC. The encoded protein is CASSLGAYNEQFF.

The rearrangement joins TRBV7-9 to TRBJ2-2; D is unresolved. The ends were cut back, 2 bases at V and 4 bases at J, with 8 bases in the middle. The CDR3 runs to 14 residues. The germline gives CDR1 SEHNR, CDR2 FQNEAQ (reference sequence). CDR3 residues: CASSLLRSTGELFF. In nucleotides, the CDR3 is TGTGCCAGCAGCTTACTTAGAAGCACCGGGGAGCTGTTTTTT. The full variable domain, rest sourced from reference TRBV7-9 and TRBJ2-2, is DTGVSQNPRHKITKRGQNVTFRCDPISEHNRLYWYRQTLGQGPEFLTYFQNEAQLEKSRLLSDRFSAERPKGSFSTLEIQRTEQGDSAMYLCASSLLRSTGELFFGEGSRLTVL.

V and J are TRBV28 and TRBJ2-5; D unresolved. CDR3 size: 15 residues. In germline, CDR1 is MDHEN, CDR2 SYDVKM. Trimming took 6 bases from V and 1 from J, leaving 15 bases between them. CDR3 nucleotides: TGTGCCAGCAGATCTTCGCAGGATTTCCAAGAGACCCAGTACTTC. This sequence encodes CASRSSQDFQETQYF. Supplemented by reference TRBV28 and TRBJ2-5, the full variable domain reads DVKVTQSSRYLVKRTGEKVFLECVQDMDHENMFWYRQDPGLGLRLIYFSYDVKMKEKGDIPEGYSVSREKKERFSLILESASTNQTSMYLCASRSSQDFQETQYFGPGTRLLVL.

There are a few counts of this clone. This sequence joins TRBV7-2 and TRBJ2-7; 8 bases are a match to TRBD2. This CDR3 has 18 residues. The germline CDR1 and CDR2 sequences are SGHTA and FQGNSA. The J segment lost 0 bases and the V segment lost 4 bases, leaving 14 bases of the junction unmatched. CDR3 in amino acids: CASSSRSASGSYSYEQYF. The DNA of the CDR3 is TGTGCCAGCAGCTCCCGTTCGGCTAGCGGGTCGTACTCCTACGAGCAGTACTTC. The full variable domain, in which reference TRBV7-2 and TRBJ2-7 provide the parts outside the CDR3, is GAGVSQSPSNKVTEKGKDVELRCDPISGHTALYWYRQSLGQGLEFLIYFQGNSAPDKSGLPSDRFSAERTGGSVSTLTIQRTQQEDSAVYLCASSSRSASGSYSYEQYFGPGTRLTVT.

The chain links TRBV19 to TRBJ1-5; 7 positions match TRBD1. Per the germline V gene, CDR1 is LNHDA and CDR2 is SQIVND (reference sequence). The CDR3 is 15 residues long. Trimming took 8 bases from V and 7 from J; bases not matched to a gene: 14. CDR3 bases: TGTGCCAGTCAAACACAGGGGATGGAGCTACAGCCCCAGCATTTT. Translating gives CASQTQGMELQPQHF.

The chain recombines TRBV7-9 with TRBJ2-3; 14 nucleotides line up with TRBD2. Germline loops: CDR1 SEHNR, CDR2 FQNEAQ (reference sequence). The V and J ends lost 6 bases and 5 bases, in that order; junction bases with no gene match: 4. The length of the CDR3 is 15 residues. In DNA, the CDR3 is TGTGCCAGCAGGACTAGCGGGGGGGTAGTAGATACGCAGTATTTT. Translating it yields CASRTSGGVVDTQYF.

The genes are TRBV19 and TRBJ1-2; no reliable D call. Per the germline V gene, CDR1 is LNHDA and CDR2 is SQIVND (reference sequence). The CDR3 has 13 residues. Between the trimmed V and J ends, which lost 3 bases and 7 bases, there was a span of 12 bases. This chain's CDR3 is CASSISVVGGYTF. The CDR3, as DNA: TGTGCCAGTAGTATCTCTGTCGTCGGTGGCTACACCTTC.